This T cell receptor beta chain was sequenced during a study of blood T cell repertoires in COVID-19. The wider study: Acute-phase and convalescent COVID-19 samples originated in the United States, Italy and Spain. T cells, B-cell-depleted T cells, or PBMCs provided the cDNA or gDNA that served as material.

How the authors handled the data: Scientists estimated how many nucleated cells there were by amplifying reference gene primers. Clones were sequenced by immunoSEQ multiplex PCR, and TCRdb holds only the in-frame ones, with some missing. That table supplies the V and J calls and clone size; D and trimming were determined from the DNA. Of around 86,000 clones in the sample, around 87% were seen once. The CDR3 consists of 12 residues. The ends were cut back, 4 bases at V and 10 bases at J, with 11 bases in the middle. Sequencing input: peripheral blood. The TCR originated in a woman older than 75 with acute or convalescent COVID-19. The chain joins TRBV12-3 or TRBV12-4 to TRBJ2-1; a weak D match, TRBD1 (5 bases). CDR3 sequence: CASSSGFWEQFF. DNA for the CDR3: TGTGCCAGCAGTTCAGGGTTTTGGGAGCAGTTCTTC.